This TCR beta chain stems from a study of blood T cell repertoires in COVID-19. Clones were sequenced by immunoSEQ multiplex PCR, and TCRdb holds only the in-frame ones, with some missing. The sample has 250,000 or so clones, around nine tenths seen once. V lost 0 bases and J lost 6, with 17 bases in between. This CDR3 is built from 17 residues. Germline V lookup: CDR1 MNHEY, CDR2 SMNVEV (reference sequence). The TCR comes from a man aged 35-49 years with active or convalescent COVID-19. The chain joins TRBV27 to TRBJ1-4, with D perhaps TRBD1 (6 bases). The specimen was peripheral blood. The CDR3 loop is CASSLSGPDRSHEKLFF. CDR3 nucleotide sequence: TGTGCCAGCAGTTTATCGGGGCCCGACAGGAGTCATGAAAAACTGTTTTTT.